This T cell receptor beta chain was found in a study of blood T cell repertoires in COVID-19. The wider study: Sources were T cells, B-cell-depleted T cells, or PBMCs; the material itself was cDNA or gDNA.

Libraries were prepared by immunoSEQ multiplex PCR; TCRdb keeps only in-frame clonotypes and omits some of them. The table has about 160,000 clones, approximately 86% seen once; the top ten hold approximately 6.8%. V trimming: 1 base; J trimming: 0 bases; junction bases outside the gene matches: 3. Germline V gives CDR1 MNHNS, CDR2 SASEGT. The CDR3 sequence is 16 residues long. This clone has a count of ten or more. Sequencing was performed on peripheral blood. The chain recombines TRBV6-1 with TRBJ1-3, with TRBD1 matching over 7 bases. This clonotype was obtained from a woman in her thirties or forties with COVID-19, enrolled during active disease. The CDR3, as DNA: TGTGCCAGCAGTGAAGGGACAGGCAGCTCTGGAAACACCATATATTTT. This translates into CASSEGTGSSGNTIYF.